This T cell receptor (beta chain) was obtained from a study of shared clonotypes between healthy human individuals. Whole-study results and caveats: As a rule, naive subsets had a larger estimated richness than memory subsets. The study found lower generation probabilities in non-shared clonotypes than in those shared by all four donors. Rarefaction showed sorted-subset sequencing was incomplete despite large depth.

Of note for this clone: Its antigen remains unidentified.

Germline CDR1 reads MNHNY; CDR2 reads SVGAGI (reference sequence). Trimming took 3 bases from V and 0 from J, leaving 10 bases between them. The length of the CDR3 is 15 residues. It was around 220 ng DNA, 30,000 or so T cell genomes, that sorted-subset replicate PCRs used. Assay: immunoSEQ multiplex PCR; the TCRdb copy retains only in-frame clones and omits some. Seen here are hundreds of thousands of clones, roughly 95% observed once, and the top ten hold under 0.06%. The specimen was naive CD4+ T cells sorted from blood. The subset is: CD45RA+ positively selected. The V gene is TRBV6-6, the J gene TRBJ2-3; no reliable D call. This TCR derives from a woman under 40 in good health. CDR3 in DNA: TGTGCCAGCAGTTATCAGGTACCTAGCACAGATACGCAGTATTTT. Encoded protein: CASSYQVPSTDTQYF.